This entry features one T cell receptor beta chain sequence. The antigen remains undetermined. CDR1 SEHNR and CDR2 FQNEAQ come from the germline V gene (reference sequence). V trimming: 4 bases; J trimming: 1 base; junction bases outside the gene matches: 7. CDR3 length: 15 amino acids. The data derive from a study of beta chain features in type 1 diabetes. Study-level background: No patient-donor differences in age, gender, total cells or subset yield. Study-level points and caveats: Type 1 diabetes patients had VDJ junctions that carried fewer insertions and more deletions. Patients and controls would share equally any PCR tilt toward shorter templates. Within each of all four CD4+ subsets, Type 1 diabetes patients had TCRB CDR3s that were moderately but significantly shorter.

Reverse transcription of all isolated RNA meant that expressed TCRB transcripts were sequenced. Generated by immunoSEQ multiplex PCR, the TCRdb table keeps only in-frame clones and is missing some. The repertoire has fewer than 400,000 clones, less than 9.5% of them found once; the top ten carry less than 0.45%. This sequence was found in a woman younger than 30 in good health. V usage is TRBV7-9 and J usage is TRBJ2-7; TRBD2 matches 7 bases. The specimen was central memory CD4+ T cells from blood. This CDR3 is CASSSSGAGSYEQYF. CDR3 sequence (DNA): TGTGCCAGCAGCTCGTCCGGAGCGGGATCCTACGAGCAGTACTTC.